Presented here are 28 T cell receptor beta chains from one specimen sequenced in a study of T cells of healthy individuals. TCRdb independently ran MiXCR on the 5' RACE reads; one entry per CDR3 protein. The profile shows tens of thousands of distinct CDR3 sequences, roughly 15% of them singletons. These receptors originate from a human donor in good health.

The V call is TRBV5-1, the J call TRBJ2-1, with 12 nucleotides matching TRBD2. CDR3 size: 14 residues. Germline V CDR1 and CDR2: SGHRS, YFSETQ. V lost 7 bases to trimming and J lost 5 bases; unmatched junction nucleotides: 4. The CDR3 spells CASQTSGSHNEQFF. The CDR3 nucleotides read TGCGCCAGCCAGACTAGCGGGAGTCACAATGAGCAGTTCTTC.

In this sample, this clonotype turned up a few times. This chain links TRBV7-2 with TRBJ2-3; 7 nucleotides match TRBD1. From germline, CDR1 is SGHTA and CDR2 FQGNSA. V gave up 2 bases and J gave up 1 base; unmatched junction bases: 18. There are 20 residues in the CDR3. CDR3 DNA sequence: TGTGCCAGCAGCTTACGGGGCTCAGGGGGACCTCTAGTTGGCACAGATACGCAGTATTTT. Its protein is CASSLRGSGGPLVGTDTQYF.

This clonotype was recorded once. The chain carries TRBV7-2 and TRBJ2-6; 7 bases agree with TRBD2. Unmatched junction bases numbered 5, after V lost 5 bases and J lost 1 base. This CDR3 has 16 amino acids. The germline V gene encodes CDR1 SGHTA and CDR2 FQGNSA. The CDR3: CASSHTAGSGANVLTF. For the CDR3, the DNA is TGTGCCAGCAGCCATACAGCGGGGTCTGGGGCCAACGTCCTGACTTTC.

The chain links TRBV12-5 to TRBJ2-7; D perhaps matches TRBD1 (6 bases). CDR3 size: 15 residues. The germline V gene has CDR1 LGHNT and CDR2 FRNRAP. The V end lost 0 bases, the J end lost 0 bases, and 9 bases lay between the germline ends. In nucleotides, the CDR3 is TGTGCTAGTGGTTTGGTACGGGACATCTCCTACGAGCAGTACTTC. Protein sequence: CASGLVRDISYEQYF.

This clonotype was observed many times. The chain has TRBV30 and TRBJ2-5, with D hard to call. This CDR3 spans 14 amino acids. V was pared by 0 bases and J by 1 base, with 9 bases between. Per the germline V gene, CDR1 is GTSNPN and CDR2 is SVGIG (reference sequence). The CDR3 region has the DNA TGTGCCTGGAGTGTACTTGATACCCAAGAGACCCAGTACTTC. The encoded protein is CAWSVLDTQETQYF.

This clonotype appeared many times. The V gene is TRBV12-3 or TRBV12-4, the J gene TRBJ2-1; 13 nucleotides align to TRBD2. V shed 6 bases and J 0 bases; nucleotides not matched to a gene: 5. The CDR3 is made up of 17 amino acids. The CDR3 bases are TGTGCCAGCAGCCTCACTAGCGGGGGGGCCTCCTACAATGAGCAGTTCTTC. Translated: CASSLTSGGASYNEQFF.

In its sample, this clonotype was seen a few times. The genes are TRBV7-9 and TRBJ1-1, with a possible D match to TRBD1 (5 bases). CDR3 size: 13 residues. V lost 5 bases and J lost 5, with 12 bases in between. The germline CDR1 and CDR2 sequences are SEHNR and FQNEAQ (reference sequence). The CDR3 sequence: CASSLRGGTEAFF. The CDR3, as DNA: TGTGCCAGCAGCCTACGGGGGGGAACTGAAGCTTTCTTT.

The chain employs TRBV4-3 and TRBJ2-3; 9 bases match TRBD2. The CDR3 extends over 16 amino acids. The germline CDR1 and CDR2 sequences are LGHNA and YSLEER. The trim removed 1 base at V and 3 bases at J, leaving 5 bases unmatched. In DNA form, the CDR3 reads TGCGCCAGCAGCCAAGGATGGACTAGCGCGACAGATACGCAGTATTTT. Protein product: CASSQGWTSATDTQYF.

This clonotype has at least ten counts. The chain carries TRBV7-9 and TRBJ1-5; 9 bases are shared with TRBD1. V shed 5 bases and J 2 bases; nucleotides not matched to a gene: 7. CDR3 length: 16 amino acids. Germline V gene lookup returns CDR1 SEHNR and CDR2 FQNEAQ (reference sequence). The CDR3 nucleotides are TGTGCCAGCAGCCCCGGGACAGGGAGTCGCAATCAGCCCCAGCATTTT. This codes for CASSPGTGSRNQPQHF.

In its sample, this clonotype was seen a few times. This chain joins TRBV2 and TRBJ2-7, with 8 positions matching TRBD1. CDR1 SNHLY and CDR2 FYNNEI come from the germline V gene. V gave up 2 bases and J gave up 2 bases; unmatched junction bases: 5. The CDR3 is made up of 15 amino acids. CDR3 sequence reads: CASSERTGKAYEQYF. As DNA, the CDR3 is TGTGCCAGCAGTGAAAGGACAGGGAAGGCCTACGAGCAGTACTTC.

Concerning this clonotype: A much larger clone differs by one base, so this may be a read error. The rearrangement links TRBV24-1 to TRBJ2-5, with D possibly matching TRBD1 (6 bases). Germline loops: CDR1 KGHDR, CDR2 SFDVKD. The V end lost 6 bases, the J end lost 3 bases, and 10 bases lay between the germline ends. The CDR3 has 13 amino acids. CDR3 sequence: CATSSYREETQYF. CDR3 coding DNA: TGTGCCACCAGTAGCTACAGGGAAGAGACCCAGTACTTC.

This clonotype was recorded at least ten times. The chain has TRBV20-1 and TRBJ1-1; 7 bases fit TRBD1. V lost 2 bases, J lost 1 base, and 10 bases stayed unmatched. Germline-derived CDR1 and CDR2 are DFQATT and SNEGSKA (reference sequence). There are 16 residues in the CDR3. The CDR3 reads CSARLGRGFENTEAFF. As DNA, the CDR3 is TGCAGTGCTAGACTCGGCAGGGGGTTTGAGAACACTGAAGCTTTCTTT.

Ten or more counts support this clonotype. The chain recombines TRBV29-1 with TRBJ1-1, with no clear D. The germline gives CDR1 SQVTM, CDR2 ANQGSEA. The CDR3 runs to 11 residues. Trimming removed 3 bases from V and 4 bases from J, with 6 bases in between. The CDR3 nucleotides read TGCAGCGTTGAGAGGGCCACTGAAGCTTTCTTT. Protein: CSVERATEAFF. Using reference TRBV29-1 and TRBJ1-1 for the parts outside the CDR3, the full variable domain is SAVISQKPSRDICQRGTSLTIQCQVDSQVTMMFWYRQQPGQSLTLIATANQGSEATYESGFVIDKFPISRPNLTFSTLTVSNMSPEDSSIYLCSVERATEAFFGQGTRLTVV.

This clonotype was counted at least ten times. The V gene is TRBV7-2, the J gene TRBJ1-1; 9 bases are shared with TRBD1. This CDR3 has 15 residues. The J segment lost 3 bases and the V segment lost 5 bases, leaving 7 bases of the junction unmatched. Germline V gene sequence: CDR1 SGHTA, CDR2 FQGNSA. The CDR3 DNA reads TGTGCCAGCAGCATCTACAGGGGGCGAGACACTGAAGCTTTCTTT. Translation gives CASSIYRGRDTEAFF.

The V call is TRBV24-1, the J call TRBJ2-1; 7 bases match TRBD2. Germline CDR1 and CDR2: KGHDR and SFDVKD. CDR3 length: 15 residues. The V and J ends lost 3 bases and 4 bases, in that order; junction bases with no gene match: 5. Here the CDR3 reads CATSDPLAVYNEQFF. The CDR3 DNA reads TGTGCCACCAGTGATCCCCTAGCGGTGTACAATGAGCAGTTCTTC.

This clonotype was recorded many times. The chain recombines TRBV5-1 with TRBJ2-2, with 13 positions matching TRBD2. Germline CDR1 reads SGHRS; CDR2 reads YFSETQ. V dropped 4 bases and J dropped 1; count of bases not matched to a gene: 7. This CDR3 spans 18 amino acids. The CDR3 DNA follows: TGCGCCAGCAGCCCTAAGGGACTAGCGGGGCGGAACACCGGGGAGCTGTTTTTT. This sequence encodes CASSPKGLAGRNTGELFF.

This clonotype has at least ten counts. This chain uses TRBV20-1 with TRBJ2-1; 7 nucleotides align to TRBD2. The length of the CDR3 is 15 residues. Unmatched junction bases numbered 11, after V lost 5 bases and J lost 4 bases. Germline V gene sequence: CDR1 DFQATT, CDR2 SNEGSKA (reference sequence). The CDR3, as DNA: TGCAGTGCTCGGGCCAGCGGGATACTTTACAATGAGCAGTTCTTC. This gives the protein CSARASGILYNEQFF.

The sample holds a few counts of this clonotype. The chain carries TRBV9 and TRBJ2-3; 7 positions agree with TRBD1. The CDR3 has 16 residues. In germline, CDR1 is SGDLS, CDR2 YYNGEE. J was trimmed by 3 bases and V by 0 bases; bases with no gene match: 7. This CDR3 reads CASSVEGALKTDTQYF. DNA of the CDR3: TGTGCCAGCAGCGTAGAGGGGGCGCTAAAGACAGATACGCAGTATTTT.

This clonotype was seen more than once but under ten times. This chain uses TRBV12-3 or TRBV12-4 with TRBJ1-1; no clear D gene. CDR3 length: 12 amino acids. Trimming cost V 11 bases and J 8 bases, with 18 bases left between them. The DNA for the CDR3 is TGTGCCTTCACTACCCCCCGGGGAGAAGCTTTCTTT. This gives the protein CAFTTPRGEAFF.

At least ten counts were recorded for this clonotype. The gene calls are TRBV10-3 and TRBJ2-5; 9 bases match TRBD2. This CDR3 spans 15 amino acids. After removal of 4 bases from V and 5 bases from J, the junction contained 8 bases not matched to a gene. The germline V gene has CDR1 ENHRY and CDR2 SYGVKD. This chain's CDR3 is CAISGLAGVTETQYF. The CDR3 nucleotides read TGTGCCATCAGTGGATTAGCGGGGGTGACCGAGACCCAGTACTTC.

Only one count was recorded for this clonotype. The rearrangement links TRBV12-5 to TRBJ1-2; weak D call: TRBD1 (5 bases). Trimming stripped 4 bases from V and 1 base from J, with 19 bases between. CDR1 and CDR2 from the germline V gene are LGHNT and FRNRAP. CDR3 length: 17 residues. The chain's CDR3 is CASGSQGRLSLNYGYTF. CDR3 DNA: TGTGCTAGTGGTTCCCAGGGTAGGCTAAGTCTTAACTATGGCTACACCTTC.

The chain is built from TRBV15 and TRBJ1-2; D remains unclear. Germline assignment: CDR1 LNHNV and CDR2 YYDKDF (reference sequence). Trimming removed 1 base from V and 4 bases from J, with 13 bases in between. This CDR3 comprises 15 residues. The CDR3 sequence is CATSRALLESYGYTF. In nucleotides, the CDR3 is TGTGCCACCAGCAGAGCTCTACTTGAGAGCTATGGCTACACCTTC.

This chain joins TRBV4-1 and TRBJ1-1, with a possible D match to TRBD1 (6 bases). Trimming took off 4 bases at V and 3 bases at J, with 15 bases between the two ends. Germline V gene data show CDR1 as MGHRA and CDR2 as YSYEKL. This CDR3 has 15 residues. The CDR3 DNA reads as TGCGCCAGCAGCCCTCAACCGGACAGTTACACTGAAGCTTTCTTT. Translated: CASSPQPDSYTEAFF.

In this sample, this clonotype turned up many times. In DNA form, the CDR3 reads TGTGCCAGTGGGACTAGAGGGATAATAGGGCAGTTCTTC. Amino acids: CASGTRGIIGQFF. The chain employs TRBV27 and TRBJ2-1, with 8 bases matching TRBD2. This CDR3 contains 13 residues. The germline V gene has CDR1 MNHEY and CDR2 SMNVEV (reference sequence). V shed 9 bases and J 12 bases; nucleotides not matched to a gene: 13.

There are a few counts of this clonotype. This chain connects TRBV20-1 to TRBJ1-2; D might be TRBD1 (5 bases). Germline V gene data show CDR1 as DFQATT and CDR2 as SNEGSKA (reference sequence). This CDR3 has 13 residues. Trimming pared 6 bases from V and 7 bases from J, leaving 18 bases between. CDR3 amino acids: CSALLRVGAGYTF. The CDR3 bases are TGCAGTGCCCTCCTCCGGGTAGGGGCTGGCTACACCTTC.

The chain has TRBV7-2 and TRBJ2-5, with a possible D match to TRBD2 (5 bases). V shed 5 bases and J shed 0 bases, with 13 bases lying between them. CDR1 SGHTA and CDR2 FQGNSA come from the germline V gene. There are 15 residues in the CDR3. CDR3 region: CASSQGAVYQETQYF. The CDR3 nucleotides are TGTGCCAGCAGCCAAGGAGCGGTGTACCAAGAGACCCAGTACTTC.

The rearrangement joins TRBV5-1 to TRBJ1-1, with TRBD1 matching 8 bases. From germline, CDR1 is SGHRS and CDR2 YFSETQ. The ends lost 4 bases at V and 7 bases at J; junction bases unmatched: 15. The CDR3 is made up of 16 amino acids. CDR3 loop: CASSPGGSGGILEAFF. The CDR3 nucleotides are TGCGCCAGCAGCCCGGGCGGCTCAGGGGGCATTCTTGAAGCTTTCTTT.

The V and J genes are TRBV7-2 and TRBJ2-3; D is tentatively TRBD1 or TRBD2 (6 bases each). This CDR3 spans 14 amino acids. The germline V and J ends were trimmed by 3 bases and 4 bases, with 11 bases remaining between them. Germline V gene lookup returns CDR1 SGHTA and CDR2 FQGNSA. For the CDR3, the DNA is TGTGCCAGCAGCTTTATCGGGGGCGCAGATACGCAGTATTTT. Its translation is CASSFIGGADTQYF.